The rows below give T cell receptor beta chains drawn from one sample of a study of STAT5B mutations in CD4+ large granular lymphocyte leukemia. TCRdb's table, derived via immunoSEQ multiplex PCR, lists solely in-frame clones and lacks some. The sample consists of some 34,000 clones, about 74% of them appearing once. Material: CD4+ T cells from blood buffy coats. Receptor source: a human donor in good health. Both conserved end residues are part of each CDR3. D genes are given only for firm matches. Clone sizes are given selectively: once, few, many, or a class where the clone is expanded.

V gene	D gene	clone size	J gene	CDR3 DNA	CDR3 protein
TRBV25-1	NA	NA	TRBJ1-1	TGTGCCAGCAGTGACCCCGCGGGGGTCACTGAAGCTTTCTTT	CASSDPAGVTEAFF
TRBV15	TRBD1	NA	TRBJ2-1	TGTGCCACCAGCAGAGAGGTGCCGGGACAGGGCGATGAGCAGTTCTTC	CATSREVPGQGDEQFF
TRBV5-1	NA	NA	TRBJ1-1	TGCGCCAGCAGCATGGAGGGGCGGAACACTGAAGCTTTCTTT	CASSMEGRNTEAFF
TRBV9	NA	few	TRBJ1-1	TGTGCCAGCAATAAGGGCCAGAACACTGAAGCTTTCTTT	CASNKGQNTEAFF
TRBV6-1	TRBD1	NA	TRBJ1-4	TGTGCCAGCAGTGGTACAGGGGGGGGTGAAAAACTGTTTTTT	CASSGTGGGEKLFF
TRBV10-3	NA	NA	TRBJ2-6	TGTGCCATCAGTGAGCCCCAGTGGGGGCGGTGGCAGTTGGGCTCTGGGGCCAACGTCCTGACTTTC	CAISEPQWGRWQLGSGANVLTF
TRBV29-1	TRBD2	NA	TRBJ2-5	TGCAGCGTTGAGGGGGGGAACTATGGCGAGACCCAGTACTTC	CSVEGGNYGETQYF
TRBV20-1	NA	NA	TRBJ1-4	TGCAGTGCTACCATTAATGAAAAACTGTTTTTT	CSATINEKLFF
TRBV5-1	NA	NA	TRBJ2-7	TGCGCCAGCAGCTTGGGGGACGGGTCCAAATACGAGCAGTACTTC	CASSLGDGSKYEQYF
TRBV19	NA	NA	TRBJ1-1	TGTGCCAGTAGTATAAGGAACCCGAACACTGAAGCTTTCTTT	CASSIRNPNTEAFF
TRBV14	NA	NA	TRBJ1-6	TGTGCCAGCAGCCAAGGTTCAGGAGGCCGTAATTCACCCCTCCACTTT	CASSQGSGGRNSPLHF
TRBV5-1	NA	NA	TRBJ1-6	TGCGCCAGCAGCCACCACCAGTGGGGGGATAATTCACCCCTCCACTTT	CASSHHQWGDNSPLHF
TRBV25-1	TRBD1	once	TRBJ2-3	TGTGCCAGCAAGGACAGGTCGGTTGGAACAGATACGCAGTATTTT	CASKDRSVGTDTQYF
TRBV2	TRBD2	few	TRBJ2-4	TGTGCCAGCAGTGAAGAAAGGACTAGAAACCTAAACATTCAGTACTTC	CASSEERTRNLNIQYF
TRBV9	TRBD2	NA	TRBJ2-7	TGTGCCAGCAGCTTAGGGACTAGCGGGAGCTACGAGCAGTACTTC	CASSLGTSGSYEQYF
TRBV5-4	NA	few	TRBJ1-6	TGTGCCAGCAGCCCCTGGAATTCGAAGAATTCACCCCTCCACTTT	CASSPWNSKNSPLHF
TRBV19	NA	NA	TRBJ1-3	TGTGCCAGTAGTAAAACGGGCACCTGGGTCTCTGGAAACACCATATATTTT	CASSKTGTWVSGNTIYF
TRBV11-3	NA	NA	TRBJ2-5	TGTGCCAGCAGCTTATTCGGGGCCAGCCAAGAGACCCAGTACTTC	CASSLFGASQETQYF
TRBV30	TRBD2	NA	TRBJ2-7	TGTGCCTGGAGTCCGTTACTAGCGGGAGGGGGCTACGAGCAGTACTTC	CAWSPLLAGGGYEQYF
TRBV14	NA	NA	TRBJ2-7	TGTGCCAGCAGCCAACAGGGAGCGGTGAGGTACGAGCAGTACTTC	CASSQQGAVRYEQYF
TRBV19	NA	once	TRBJ2-2	TGTGCCAGTAGTATAAGGCACAGAGACTACACCGGGGAGCTGTTTTTT	CASSIRHRDYTGELFF
TRBV5-1	NA	few	TRBJ1-4	TGCGCCAGCAGCCCGATGGGCAGAGGGAGTGAAAAACTGTTTTTT	CASSPMGRGSEKLFF
TRBV9	NA	NA	TRBJ1-5	TGTGCCAGCAGCCTCCGGGACACGAATCAGCCCCAGCATTTT	CASSLRDTNQPQHF
TRBV27	NA	NA	TRBJ1-5	TGTGCCAGCAGCTGGGCAGACAATCAGCCCCAGCATTTT	CASSWADNQPQHF
TRBV6-5	NA	NA	TRBJ1-6	TGTGCCAGCAGACCCGGACAGAGTAATAATTCACCCCTCCACTTT	CASRPGQSNNSPLHF
TRBV7-6	TRBD1	NA	TRBJ1-6	TGTGCCAGCAGCTCGAGCGGGACAGACAATTCACCCCTCCACTTT	CASSSSGTDNSPLHF
TRBV6-1	TRBD2	NA	TRBJ2-5	TGTGCCAGCAGCCTAGCGGAAGAGACCCAGTACTTC	CASSLAEETQYF
TRBV6-1	TRBD1	NA	TRBJ1-1	TGTGCCAGCAGGGACAGGGGGTTTGATCCTGAAGCTTTCTTT	CASRDRGFDPEAFF
TRBV7-9	NA	few	TRBJ1-1	TGTGCCAGCAGCCCACCCTCCGATACAACAAAAATCAACACTGAAGCTTTCTTT	CASSPPSDTTKINTEAFF
TRBV5-1	NA	NA	TRBJ2-3	TGCGCCAGCAGCATATGGGGGATATCTGGCACAGATACGCAGTATTTT	CASSIWGISGTDTQYF
TRBV4-3	TRBD2	NA	TRBJ2-2	TGCGCCAGCAGCCAAGGGACTAGCGGGAGAGTCACCGGGGAGCTGTTTTTT	CASSQGTSGRVTGELFF
TRBV11-3	NA	NA	TRBJ2-7	TGTGCCAGCAGCTTAGGTAGGGGCTCTGACGAGCAGTACTTC	CASSLGRGSDEQYF
TRBV6-6	NA	NA	TRBJ1-2	TGTGCCAGCAGTTACCTTGGTGGGGGTGAGGGCTACACCTTC	CASSYLGGGEGYTF
TRBV6-5	TRBD2	NA	TRBJ2-1	TGTGCCAGCAGTTATCTCCTAGCGGGAGCCCATGAGCAGTTCTTC	CASSYLLAGAHEQFF
TRBV10-3	NA	NA	TRBJ2-5	TGTGCCATCAGTGTAACGCGGGGCACGCAAGAGACCCAGTACTTC	CAISVTRGTQETQYF
TRBV19	TRBD1	NA	TRBJ1-5	TGTGCCAGTAGTAGAGGGACAGGGAGCTATAGCAATCAGCCCCAGCATTTT	CASSRGTGSYSNQPQHF
TRBV10-3	TRBD2	NA	TRBJ2-1	TGTGCCATCAGTGAGTCACTAGCGGGGGTTAATGAGCAGTTCTTC	CAISESLAGVNEQFF
TRBV2	TRBD2	NA	TRBJ2-1	TGTGCCAGCAGTGAGGGACTAGCGAGTATAGACAATGAGCAGTTCTTC	CASSEGLASIDNEQFF
TRBV7-7	TRBD2	NA	TRBJ2-7	TGTGCTAGCAGCCCCTCGAGCGGGGACGAGCAGTACTTC	CASSPSSGDEQYF
TRBV5-3	NA	few	TRBJ2-7	TGTGCCAGAAGCGGATCGAGGACAATCCCCTACGAGCAGTACTTC	CARSGSRTIPYEQYF
TRBV7-9	NA	NA	TRBJ1-1	TGTGCCAGCAGCCCGGGGTCGGGGGGCTTAATGAACACTGAAGCTTTCTTT	CASSPGSGGLMNTEAFF
TRBV19	NA	few	TRBJ1-2	TGTGCCAGTAGTGTTTCAGATTTTAACTATGGCTACACCTTC	CASSVSDFNYGYTF
TRBV11-2	TRBD1	NA	TRBJ2-5	TGTGCCAGCAGCTGGGACAGGGGGCAAGAGACCCAGTACTTC	CASSWDRGQETQYF
TRBV7-2	TRBD2	once	TRBJ2-2	TGTGCCAGCAGCTTAGGTGGCGGGAGGGTTGCGAACACCGGGGAGCTGTTTTTT	CASSLGGGRVANTGELFF
TRBV27	NA	NA	TRBJ2-1	TGTGCCAGCAGTTTTGGGCGGAAGCAGTTCTTC	CASSFGRKQFF
TRBV25-1	NA	NA	TRBJ2-1	TGTGCCAGCAGTGATGAAACTCCCCACAATGAGCAGTTCTTC	CASSDETPHNEQFF
TRBV14	NA	NA	TRBJ1-6	TGTGCCAGCAGCCAAGCGGACTTTGCTCGGTCACCCCTCCACTTT	CASSQADFARSPLHF
TRBV2	NA	NA	TRBJ1-1	TGTGCCAGTCGTTGGGTGGCGGGAACTGAAGCTTTCTTT	CASRWVAGTEAFF
TRBV19	TRBD1	few	TRBJ1-5	TGTGCCAGTAGTCCCCAGACAGGGCACCAGCCCCAGCATTTT	CASSPQTGHQPQHF